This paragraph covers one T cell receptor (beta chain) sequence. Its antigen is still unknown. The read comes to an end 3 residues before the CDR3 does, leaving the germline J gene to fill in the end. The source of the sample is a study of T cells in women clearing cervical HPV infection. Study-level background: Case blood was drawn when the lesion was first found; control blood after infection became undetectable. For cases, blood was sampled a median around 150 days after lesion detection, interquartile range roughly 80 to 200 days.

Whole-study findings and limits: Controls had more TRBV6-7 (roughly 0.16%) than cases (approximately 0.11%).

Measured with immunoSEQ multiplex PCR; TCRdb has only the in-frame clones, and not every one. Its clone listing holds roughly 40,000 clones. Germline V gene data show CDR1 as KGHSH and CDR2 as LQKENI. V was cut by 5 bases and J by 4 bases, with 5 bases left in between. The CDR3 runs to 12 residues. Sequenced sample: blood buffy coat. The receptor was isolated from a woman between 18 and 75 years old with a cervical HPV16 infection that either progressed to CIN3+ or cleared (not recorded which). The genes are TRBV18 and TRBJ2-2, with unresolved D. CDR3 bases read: TGTGCCAGCTCATCTCTCACCGGGGAG. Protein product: CASSSLTGE. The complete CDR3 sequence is CASSSLTGELFF.